In this sample, the clone carrying this T cell receptor (beta chain) turned up many times. Its antigen remains unidentified. The CDR3 loop spans 15 amino acids. The germline gives CDR1 SEHNR, CDR2 FQNEAQ (reference sequence). V lost 1 base to trimming and J lost 3 bases, with 9 bases between them. A universal primer site and UMIs were added as TCR cDNA was made by 5'RACE template switching. MiXCR, run by TCRdb on the 5' RACE reads, gives a single entry per CDR3 protein. The sample lists roughly 65,000 distinct CDR3 sequences; around 6.2% were seen once. The source of the sample is a study of T cells after yellow fever vaccination. Study-level points and caveats: At around 95% for CD4 and roughly 87% for CD8, most primary-vaccination clones showed up again after the booster.

The gene calls are TRBV7-9 and TRBJ1-4; D unclear. The origin of this receptor is a young man who received the YFV17D yellow fever vaccine. The sample was CD4+ T cells sorted from PBMCs, taken roughly 15 days after the first yellow fever vaccination. The CDR3 sequence is CASSLDGMANEKLFF. CDR3 DNA: TGTGCCAGCAGCTTAGATGGCATGGCTAATGAAAAACTGTTTTTT.